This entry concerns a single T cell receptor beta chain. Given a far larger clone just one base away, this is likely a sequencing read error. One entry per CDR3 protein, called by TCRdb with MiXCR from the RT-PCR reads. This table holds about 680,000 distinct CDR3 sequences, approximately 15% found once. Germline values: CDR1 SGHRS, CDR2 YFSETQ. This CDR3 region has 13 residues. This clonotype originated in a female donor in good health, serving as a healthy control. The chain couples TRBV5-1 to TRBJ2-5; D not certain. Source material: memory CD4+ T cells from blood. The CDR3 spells CTSSSQGQETQYF. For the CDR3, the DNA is TGCACCAGCAGTTCACAAGGCCAAGAGACCCAGTACTTC.